These 4 T cell receptor beta chains were all obtained from the same sample, sequenced in a study of T cell repertoires in cytomegalovirus infection. The antigens for these receptors are not known. TCRdb re-analysed the reads in MiXCR, keeping a single row per CDR3 protein. Among around 430,000 distinct CDR3 sequences, about 42% were seen once, and the ten largest hold roughly two fifths. The material sequenced was cultured PBMCs, taken from culture after CMV antigen stimulation. The receptors shown here come from a human donor in good health (CMV status not recorded). Some clones in this sample may be carry-over from other donors' samples.

Concerning this clonotype itself: A read error may produce the germline difference seen at one junction end. Here the CDR3 reads CASSLRGGGADTQYF. For the CDR3, the DNA is TGTGCCAGTAGCTTAAGGGGGGGAGGGGCAGATACGCAGTATTTT. The chain employs TRBV7-8 and TRBJ2-3; D may be TRBD2 (7 bases). The length of the CDR3 is 15 residues. Germline V gives CDR1 SGHVS, CDR2 FQNEAQ.

This clonotype was seen only a few times. The chain links TRBV24-1 to TRBJ1-1; D ambiguous. This CDR3 is 13 amino acids long. The V gene's germline CDR1 is KGHDR and CDR2 SFDVKD. Trimming stripped 3 bases from V and 3 bases from J, with 7 bases between. The CDR3 DNA follows: TGTGCCACCAGTGATGCCGTGGACACTGAAGCTTTCTTT. Protein sequence: CATSDAVDTEAFF.

This clonotype was found a few times. V usage is TRBV7-9 and J usage is TRBJ1-4; D possibly corresponds to TRBD1 (5 bases). CDR1 is SEHNR, CDR2 FQNEAQ, per germline (reference sequence). The CDR3 runs to 15 residues. V was trimmed by 7 bases and J by 2 bases, leaving 14 bases between them. CDR3 loop: CASTKYWGTNEKLFF. For the CDR3, the DNA is TGTGCCAGCACCAAATACTGGGGGACTAATGAAAAACTGTTTTTT.

There are a few counts of this clonotype. The rearrangement joins TRBV11-1 to TRBJ2-2; TRBD2 matches 9 bases. The CDR3 consists of 15 residues. V shed 0 bases and J 6 bases; nucleotides not matched to a gene: 2. Germline loops: CDR1 SGHAT, CDR2 FQDESV (reference sequence). CDR3 sequence (DNA): TGTGCCAGCAGCTTAGCGGGACTAGCCCCCGGGGAGCTGTTTTTT. This encodes CASSLAGLAPGELFF.